This record looks at one TCR beta chain sequence and its context. Its cognate antigen is unknown. The sample originates from a study of chemoradiotherapy in HPV16-positive cancers. Study summary: Candidate HPV-specific clones and shared TCR motifs came from a couple of HPV16-positive patients.

Assay: immunoSEQ multiplex PCR; the TCRdb copy retains only in-frame clones and omits some. Of 11,000 or so clones listed, more than 50% are singletons. Germline CDR1 MNHNS, CDR2 SASEGT. Trimming removed 3 bases from V and 4 bases from J, with 12 bases in between. The CDR3 contains 14 residues. Repeated repertoire sampling spanned the course of chemoradiotherapy. Study-wide findings and caveats: Non-HPV-specific T cells did not expand in tumors during treatment, whereas candidate HPV-specific clones and E7-related motifs did. HPV-responsive T-cell expansion during chemoradiotherapy was linked to improved recurrence-free survival in HPV16-positive patients.

The source of this sequence is a human donor with HPV-associated anogenital cancer. The V and J genes are TRBV6-1 and TRBJ1-1, with D maybe TRBD1 (5 bases). Specimen collection occurred from a patient who underwent chemoradiotherapy. CDR3 loop: CASSEQGWGTEAFF. CDR3 in DNA: TGTGCCAGCAGTGAGCAGGGTTGGGGCACTGAAGCTTTCTTT.